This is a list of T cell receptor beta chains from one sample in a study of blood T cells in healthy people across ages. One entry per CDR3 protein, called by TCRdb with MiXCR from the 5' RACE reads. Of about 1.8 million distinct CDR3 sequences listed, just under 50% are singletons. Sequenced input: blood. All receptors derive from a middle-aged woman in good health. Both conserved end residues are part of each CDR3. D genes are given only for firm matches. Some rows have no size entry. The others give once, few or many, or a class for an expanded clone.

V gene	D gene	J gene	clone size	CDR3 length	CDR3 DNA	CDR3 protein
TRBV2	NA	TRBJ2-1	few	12	TGTGCCAGCAGTCGTTACCTCAATGAGCAGTTCTTC	CASSRYLNEQFF
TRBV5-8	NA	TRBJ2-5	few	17	TGTGCCAGCAGCTCAACGGGGGAGCGATGGAACCAAGAGACCCAGTACTTC	CASSSTGERWNQETQYF
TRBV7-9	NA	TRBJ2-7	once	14	TGTGCCAGCAGCTTAGCGCATACCTCCTACGAGCAGTACTTC	CASSLAHTSYEQYF
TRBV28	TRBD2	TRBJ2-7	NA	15	TGTGCCAGCAGTTCCCGGGAGGCCCATTCCTACGAGCAGTACTTC	CASSSREAHSYEQYF
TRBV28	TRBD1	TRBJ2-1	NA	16	TGTGCCAGCAGTTCCCCCGGGACAGGGGGTTTCCATGAGCAGTTCTTC	CASSSPGTGGFHEQFF
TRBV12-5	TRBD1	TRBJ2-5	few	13	TGTGCTAGTGGTTTGGGGACAGGACAGACCCAGTACTTC	CASGLGTGQTQYF
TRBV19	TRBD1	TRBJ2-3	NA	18	TGTGCCAGTAGTCCTCGGACAGGGGAAGGGCCCATCACAGGTACGCAGTATTTT	CASSPRTGEGPITGTQYF
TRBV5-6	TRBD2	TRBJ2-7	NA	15	TGTGCCAGCAGCTTGATGCGTGGGGGGGAATACGAGCAGTACTTC	CASSLMRGGEYEQYF
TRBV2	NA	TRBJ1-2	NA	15	TGTGCCAGCAGCGTGAATCCCAGCGCCAACTATGGCTACACCTTC	CASSVNPSANYGYTF
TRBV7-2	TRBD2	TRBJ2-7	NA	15	TGTGCCAGCAGCTTGAACGGACTAGCGGGGGGCGAGCAGTACTTC	CASSLNGLAGGEQYF
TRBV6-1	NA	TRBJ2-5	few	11	TGTGCCAGCAAAGGGGGTCGGGAGCAGTACTTC	CASKGGREQYF
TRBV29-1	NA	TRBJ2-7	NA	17	TGCAGCGTCTTAATTAGGCTCCGGGACCGCTCATACAATGAGCAGTACTTC	CSVLIRLRDRSYNEQYF
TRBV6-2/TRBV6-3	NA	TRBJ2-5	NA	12	TGTGCCAGCAATTTGGCTTACAATGAGCAGTACTTC	CASNLAYNEQYF
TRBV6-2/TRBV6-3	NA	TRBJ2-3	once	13	TGTGCCATCCACCAGGCAGGGAGGGATACGCAGTATTTT	CAIHQAGRDTQYF
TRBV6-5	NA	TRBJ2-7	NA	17	TGTGCCAGCAGTTACTCGGGGGTGGGCAGGGGGGTCTACGAGCAGTACTTC	CASSYSGVGRGVYEQYF
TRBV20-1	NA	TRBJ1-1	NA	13	TGCAGTGCTAGAGATCAAAGGGACACTGAAGCTTTCTTT	CSARDQRDTEAFF
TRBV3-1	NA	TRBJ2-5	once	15	TGTGCCAGCAGCCACCGGGCCCAGCCTAAAGAGACCCAGTACTTC	CASSHRAQPKETQYF
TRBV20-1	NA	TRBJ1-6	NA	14	TGCAGTGCCGTAGCCGGGACAATAAATTCACCCCTCCACTTT	CSAVAGTINSPLHF
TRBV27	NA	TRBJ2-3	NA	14	TGTGCCAGCGGGCTGAGGGGTCGCACAGATACGCAGTATTTT	CASGLRGRTDTQYF
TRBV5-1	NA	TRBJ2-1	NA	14	TGCGCCAGCAGCTTGGTCCCAGGAACCTACGAGCAGTTCTTC	CASSLVPGTYEQFF
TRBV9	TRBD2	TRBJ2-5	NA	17	TGTGCCAGCAGCGTAGGTTGGGGACTAGGGTCCCAAGAGACCCAGTACTTC	CASSVGWGLGSQETQYF
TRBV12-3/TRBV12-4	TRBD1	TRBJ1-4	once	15	TGTGCCAGCAGTGGCCCAACAGGGGCAGACGGCGGACTGTTTTTT	CASSGPTGADGGLFF
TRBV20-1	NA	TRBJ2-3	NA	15	TGCAGTGCTAGAGATTTCGGAGAGGGTGCGGATACGCAGTATTTT	CSARDFGEGADTQYF
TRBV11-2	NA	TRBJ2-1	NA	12	TGTGCCAGCAGCTTAGCGGGGCGGGAGCAGTTCTTC	CASSLAGREQFF
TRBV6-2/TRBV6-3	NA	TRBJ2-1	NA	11	TGTGCCAGCAGTTATATGACGCAGCAGTTCTTC	CASSYMTQQFF
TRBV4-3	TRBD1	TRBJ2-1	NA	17	TGCGCCAGCAGCCAAGGGACAGGGGCCAGCCCCTACAATGAGCAGTTCTTC	CASSQGTGASPYNEQFF